The next 14 T cell receptor beta chains were all read from a single sample in a study of cytotoxic CD8 clonotypes in ibrutinib-treated CLL. Repertoires were generated with immunoSEQ multiplex PCR, while TCRdb's copy carries only in-frame clones and drops some. This table holds approximately 30,000 clones, around 52% found once. The material was PBMCs, obtained before ibrutinib treatment. The source of these receptors is a human donor with chronic lymphocytic leukemia.

V gene TRBV13 combines with J gene TRBJ1-3, with D hard to call. This CDR3 comprises 15 residues. Germline assignment: CDR1 PRHDT and CDR2 FYEKMQ (reference sequence). Trimming took 4 bases from V and 8 from J, leaving 18 bases between them. The CDR3 loop is CASSSSHLWRDTIYF. CDR3 coding DNA: TGTGCCAGCAGCTCCAGCCACCTCTGGAGGGACACCATATATTTT.

The genes are TRBV29-1 and TRBJ2-3, with no clear D. Germline lookup yields CDR1 SQVTM and CDR2 ANQGSEA. Trimming left V 2 bases short and J 1 base short, with 10 bases between. The CDR3 has 14 residues. In DNA form, the CDR3 reads TGCAGCGTTGAAAATCCAAAAGGCACAGATACGCAGTATTTT. Translating gives CSVENPKGTDTQYF.

This clone was recorded a few times. This rearrangement joins TRBV7-2 to TRBJ2-3; D gene unclear. V was pared by 5 bases and J by 12 bases, with 12 bases between. The CDR3 extends over 11 amino acids. Germline V gene lookup returns CDR1 SGHTA and CDR2 FQGNSA. CDR3 coding DNA: TGTGCCAGCAGCCCAGACCAATACCAGTATTTT. Its translation: CASSPDQYQYF.

The V gene is TRBV5-1, the J gene TRBJ2-6; no clear D gene. The V gene lost 3 bases and the J gene lost 0 bases, with 7 bases spanning the gap. This CDR3 comprises 15 residues. Germline V gives CDR1 SGHRS, CDR2 YFSETQ. CDR3 bases: TGCGCCAGCAGCTACGACGGCTCTGGGGCCAACGTCCTGACTTTC. Translation: CASSYDGSGANVLTF.

The chain links TRBV19 to TRBJ2-1; D call uncertain. CDR1 and CDR2 from the germline V gene are LNHDA and SQIVND (reference sequence). The CDR3 length is 15 residues. V gave up 5 bases and J gave up 0 bases, with 11 bases separating them. CDR3 residues: CASSVRTSSYNEQFF. CDR3 DNA sequence: TGTGCCAGTAGTGTACGAACAAGCTCCTACAATGAGCAGTTCTTC.

This chain joins TRBV4-3 and TRBJ2-3; 8 bases fit TRBD1. Per the germline V gene, CDR1 is LGHNA and CDR2 is YSLEER. The CDR3 loop spans 16 amino acids. The junction had 7 bases not matched to a gene; V was cut back by 4 bases and J by 1 base. The CDR3 sequence is CASSPGGRGRTDTQYF. Written as DNA, the CDR3 is TGCGCCAGCAGCCCGGGCGGCAGGGGGCGCACAGATACGCAGTATTTT.

This clone was counted between two and nine times. This rearrangement joins TRBV9 to TRBJ1-2; the match to TRBD1 covers 8 bases. The V gene's germline CDR1 is SGDLS and CDR2 YYNGEE. The CDR3 spans 14 residues. Trimming removed 0 bases from V and 4 bases from J; junction bases left unmatched: 2. CDR3 DNA sequence: TGTGCCAGCAGCGTAGTGGGACAGGTCTATGGCTACACCTTC. It encodes CASSVVGQVYGYTF.

The chain uses TRBV27 and TRBJ2-7; D might be TRBD1 or TRBD2, each matching 6 bases. Trimming left V 8 bases short and J 0 bases short, with 32 bases between. The CDR3 covers 20 residues. The germline V gene has CDR1 MNHEY and CDR2 SMNVEV (reference sequence). DNA of the CDR3: TGTGCCAGCCAACGACGCAGGGGTTTAACTAGCCCTAGTAGCTCCTACGAGCAGTACTTC. Protein sequence: CASQRRRGLTSPSSSYEQYF.

The chain joins TRBV29-1 to TRBJ2-7, with 7 nucleotides matching TRBD1. Germline values: CDR1 SQVTM, CDR2 ANQGSEA. The CDR3 has 16 residues. V lost 4 bases and J lost 0; bases outside the gene matches: 12. CDR3 sequence: CSVGLGWGTASYEQYF. The CDR3 DNA reads TGCAGCGTTGGGCTGGGATGGGGGACAGCCTCCTACGAGCAGTACTTC.

The rearrangement uses TRBV7-9 and TRBJ2-5; 9 positions match TRBD1. This CDR3 is built from 14 residues. The junction had 5 bases not matched to a gene; V was cut back by 6 bases and J by 3 bases. Germline V gene data show CDR1 as SEHNR and CDR2 as FQNEAQ (reference sequence). The CDR3 sequence: CASRRRTGEETQYF. DNA of the CDR3: TGTGCCAGCAGAAGACGGACAGGGGAAGAGACCCAGTACTTC.

The rearrangement uses TRBV19 and TRBJ2-1; 10 positions match TRBD2. CDR3 length: 12 amino acids. The V and J ends lost 5 bases and 13 bases, in that order; junction bases with no gene match: 5. The germline gives CDR1 LNHDA, CDR2 SQIVND (reference sequence). CDR3 amino acids: CASSLVAGGQFF. CDR3 sequence (DNA): TGTGCCAGTAGTCTGGTAGCGGGGGGCCAGTTCTTC.

The chain combines TRBV2 with TRBJ1-6; a possible D gene is TRBD1 (6 bases). The CDR3 loop spans 16 amino acids. The germline V gene encodes CDR1 SNHLY and CDR2 FYNNEI. V dropped 6 bases and J dropped 9 bases, with 21 bases sitting between them. The CDR3 loop reads CASRRGHLLIGSPLHF. The CDR3 DNA is TGTGCCAGCAGGAGGGGACACCTGCTTATCGGTTCACCCCTCCACTTT.

Details on this clone: Lacking the conserved final phenylalanine or tryptophan, this CDR3 likely reflects a read error. The DNA is omitted, as the CDR3 cannot be located on it reliably, and the CDR3 follows TCRdb's listing. Here the CDR3 reads CASSLGGATPLP. V and J are TRBV7-9 and TRBJ2-7. Counting both end residues, the CDR3 totals 12 amino acids. The germline V gene has CDR1 SEHNR and CDR2 FQNEAQ (reference sequence).

The J gene is TRBJ1-1, the V gene TRBV6-1, with 7 positions matching TRBD1. With V trimmed by 6 bases and J by 1 base, 5 bases remained unmatched. Germline CDR1 is MNHNS and CDR2 is SASEGT. The CDR3 loop spans 14 amino acids. This chain's CDR3 is CASRAQGPNTEAFF. The DNA for the CDR3 is TGTGCCAGCAGAGCACAGGGGCCGAACACTGAAGCTTTCTTT.